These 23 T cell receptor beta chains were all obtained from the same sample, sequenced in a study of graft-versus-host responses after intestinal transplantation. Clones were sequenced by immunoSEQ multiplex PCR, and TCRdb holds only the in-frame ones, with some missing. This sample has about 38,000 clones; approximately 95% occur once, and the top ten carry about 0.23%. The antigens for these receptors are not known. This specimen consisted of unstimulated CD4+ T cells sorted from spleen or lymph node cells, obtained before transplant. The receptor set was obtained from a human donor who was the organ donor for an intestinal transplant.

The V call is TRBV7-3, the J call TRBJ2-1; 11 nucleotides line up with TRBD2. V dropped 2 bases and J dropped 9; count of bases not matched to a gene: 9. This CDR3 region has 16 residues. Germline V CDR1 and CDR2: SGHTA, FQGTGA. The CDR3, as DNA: TGTGCCAGCAGCTTATTAGCTAGCGGGGGGTCGTTTGAGCAGTTCTTC. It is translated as CASSLLASGGSFEQFF. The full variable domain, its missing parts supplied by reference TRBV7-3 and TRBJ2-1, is GAGVSQTPSNKVTEKGKYVELRCDPISGHTALYWYRQSLGQGPEFLIYFQGTGAADDSGLPNDRFFAVRPEGSVSTLKIQRTERGDSAVYLCASSLLASGGSFEQFFGPGTRLTVL.

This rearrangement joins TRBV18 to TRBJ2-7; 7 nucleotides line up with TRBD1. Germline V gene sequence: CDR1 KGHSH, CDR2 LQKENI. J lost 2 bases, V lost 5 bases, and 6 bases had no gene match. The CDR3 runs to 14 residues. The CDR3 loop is CASSSQGSPYEQYF. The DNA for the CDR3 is TGTGCCAGCTCATCACAGGGGTCCCCCTACGAGCAGTACTTC. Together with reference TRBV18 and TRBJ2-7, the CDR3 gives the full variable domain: NAGVMQNPRHLVRRRGQEARLRCSPMKGHSHVYWYRQLPEEGLKFMVYLQKENIIDESGMPKERFSAEFPKEGPSILRIQQVVRGDSAAYFCASSSQGSPYEQYFGPGTRLTVT.

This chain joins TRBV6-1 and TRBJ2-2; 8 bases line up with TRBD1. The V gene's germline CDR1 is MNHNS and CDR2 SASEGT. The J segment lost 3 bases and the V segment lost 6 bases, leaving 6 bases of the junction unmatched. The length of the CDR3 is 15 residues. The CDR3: CASRKTGAHTGELFF. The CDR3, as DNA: TGTGCCAGCAGGAAGACAGGGGCCCACACCGGGGAGCTGTTTTTT.

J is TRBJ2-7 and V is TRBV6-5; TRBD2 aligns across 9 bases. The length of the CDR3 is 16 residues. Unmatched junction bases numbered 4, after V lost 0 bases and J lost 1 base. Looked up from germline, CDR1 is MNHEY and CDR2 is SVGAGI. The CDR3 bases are TGTGCCAGCAGTTACTCGAGCGGGGGGCCTTCCTACGAGCAGTACTTC. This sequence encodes CASSYSSGGPSYEQYF.

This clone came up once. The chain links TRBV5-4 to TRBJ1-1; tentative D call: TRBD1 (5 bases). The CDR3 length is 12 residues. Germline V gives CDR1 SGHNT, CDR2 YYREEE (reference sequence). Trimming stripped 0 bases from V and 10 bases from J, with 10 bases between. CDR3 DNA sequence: TGTGCCAGCAGCTTGGCGGGACTCGGAGCTTTCTTT. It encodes CASSLAGLGAFF.

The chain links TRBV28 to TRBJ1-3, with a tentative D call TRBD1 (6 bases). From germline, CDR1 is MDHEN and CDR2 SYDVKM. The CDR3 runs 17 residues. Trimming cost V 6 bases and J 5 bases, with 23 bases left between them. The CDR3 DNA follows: TGTGCCAGCAGCCTCCCACAGGGCGTTAGTGGTAGAAACACCATATATTTT. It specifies CASSLPQGVSGRNTIYF. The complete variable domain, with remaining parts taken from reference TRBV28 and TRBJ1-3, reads DVKVTQSSRYLVKRTGEKVFLECVQDMDHENMFWYRQDPGLGLRLIYFSYDVKMKEKGDIPEGYSVSREKKERFSLILESASTNQTSMYLCASSLPQGVSGRNTIYFGEGSWLTVV.

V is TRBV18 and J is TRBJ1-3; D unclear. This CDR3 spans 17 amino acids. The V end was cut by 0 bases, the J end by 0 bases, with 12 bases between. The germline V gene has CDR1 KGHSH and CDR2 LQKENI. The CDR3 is CASSPPSRPSSGNTIYF. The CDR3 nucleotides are TGTGCCAGCTCACCACCGTCCAGGCCAAGCTCTGGAAACACCATATATTTT.

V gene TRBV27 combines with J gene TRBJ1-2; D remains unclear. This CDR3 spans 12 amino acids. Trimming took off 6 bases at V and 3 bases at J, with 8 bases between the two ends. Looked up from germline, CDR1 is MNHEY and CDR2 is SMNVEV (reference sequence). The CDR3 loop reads CASRTGYYGYTF. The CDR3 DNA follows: TGTGCCAGCAGAACCGGGTACTATGGCTACACCTTC.

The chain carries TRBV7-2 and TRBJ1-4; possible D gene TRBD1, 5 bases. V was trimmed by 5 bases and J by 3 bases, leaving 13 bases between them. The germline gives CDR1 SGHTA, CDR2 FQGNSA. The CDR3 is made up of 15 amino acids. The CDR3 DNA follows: TGTGCCAGCAGCCCCACGAGACAGTCTAATGAAAAACTGTTTTTT. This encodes CASSPTRQSNEKLFF.

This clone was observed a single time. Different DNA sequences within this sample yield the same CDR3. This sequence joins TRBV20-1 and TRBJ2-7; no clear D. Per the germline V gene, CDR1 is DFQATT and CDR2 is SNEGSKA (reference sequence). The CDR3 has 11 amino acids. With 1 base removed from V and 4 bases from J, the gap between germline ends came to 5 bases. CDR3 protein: CSARGGYEQYF. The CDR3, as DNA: TGCAGTGCTAGAGGAGGATACGAGCAGTACTTC.

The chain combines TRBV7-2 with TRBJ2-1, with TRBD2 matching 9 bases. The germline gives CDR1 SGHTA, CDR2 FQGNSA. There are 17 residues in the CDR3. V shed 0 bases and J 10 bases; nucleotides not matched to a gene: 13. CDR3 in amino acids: CASSLALSVRGGREQFF. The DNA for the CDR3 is TGTGCCAGCAGCTTAGCCCTTAGCGTGCGGGGGGGCCGGGAGCAGTTCTTC.

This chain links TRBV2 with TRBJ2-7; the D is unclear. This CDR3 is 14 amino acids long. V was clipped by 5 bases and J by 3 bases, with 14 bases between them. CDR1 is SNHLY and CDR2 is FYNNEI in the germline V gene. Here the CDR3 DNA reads TGTGCCAGCAGTTGGCCGGGCGGAAACTACGAGCAGTACTTC. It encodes CASSWPGGNYEQYF.

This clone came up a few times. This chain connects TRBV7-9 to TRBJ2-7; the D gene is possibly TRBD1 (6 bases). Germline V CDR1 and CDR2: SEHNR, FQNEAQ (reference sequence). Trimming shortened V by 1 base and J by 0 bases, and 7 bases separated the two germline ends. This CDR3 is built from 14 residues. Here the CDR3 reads CASSLGGGSYEQYF. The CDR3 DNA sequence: TGTGCCAGCAGCTTAGGAGGGGGCTCCTACGAGCAGTACTTC. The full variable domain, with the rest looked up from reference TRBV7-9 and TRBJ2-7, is DTGVSQNPRHKITKRGQNVTFRCDPISEHNRLYWYRQTLGQGPEFLTYFQNEAQLEKSRLLSDRFSAERPKGSFSTLEIQRTEQGDSAMYLCASSLGGGSYEQYFGPGTRLTVT.

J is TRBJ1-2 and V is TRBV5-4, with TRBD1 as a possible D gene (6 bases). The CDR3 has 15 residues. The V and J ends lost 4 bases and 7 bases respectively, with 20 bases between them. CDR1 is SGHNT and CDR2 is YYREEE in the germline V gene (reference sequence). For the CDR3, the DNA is TGTGCCAGCAGCCTAAGGAAACAGGGAGGAGGTGGCTACACCTTC. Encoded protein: CASSLRKQGGGGYTF.

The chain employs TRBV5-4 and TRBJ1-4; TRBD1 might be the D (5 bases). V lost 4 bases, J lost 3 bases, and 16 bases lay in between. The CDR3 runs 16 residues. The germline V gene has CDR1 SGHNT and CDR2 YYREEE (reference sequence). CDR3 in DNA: TGTGCCAGCAGCCTGGGAGTCGGGGCGTCTAATGAAAAACTGTTTTTT. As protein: CASSLGVGASNEKLFF.

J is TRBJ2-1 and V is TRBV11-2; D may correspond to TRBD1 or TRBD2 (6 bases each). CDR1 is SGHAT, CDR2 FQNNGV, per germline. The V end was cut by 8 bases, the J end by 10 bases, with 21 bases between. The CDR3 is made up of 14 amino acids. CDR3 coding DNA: TGTGCCAGCGGGTCCGGGGGCTATCTAACGGAGCAGTTCTTC. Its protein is CASGSGGYLTEQFF.

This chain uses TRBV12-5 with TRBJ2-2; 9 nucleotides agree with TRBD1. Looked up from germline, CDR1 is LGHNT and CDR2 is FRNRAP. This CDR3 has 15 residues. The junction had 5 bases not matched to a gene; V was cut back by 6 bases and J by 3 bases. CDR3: CASGPDRGDTGELFF. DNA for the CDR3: TGTGCTAGTGGCCCAGACAGGGGGGACACCGGGGAGCTGTTTTTT.

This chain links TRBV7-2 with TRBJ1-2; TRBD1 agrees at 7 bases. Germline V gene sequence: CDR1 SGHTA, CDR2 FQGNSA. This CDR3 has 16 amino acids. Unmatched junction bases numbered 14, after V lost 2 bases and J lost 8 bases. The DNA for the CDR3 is TGTGCCAGCAGCTTAAAGAGAGGAGGACAGGCCAAGGGCTACACCTTC. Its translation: CASSLKRGGQAKGYTF. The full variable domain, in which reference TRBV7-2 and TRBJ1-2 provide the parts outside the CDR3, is GAGVSQSPSNKVTEKGKDVELRCDPISGHTALYWYRQSLGQGLEFLIYFQGNSAPDKSGLPSDRFSAERTGGSVSTLTIQRTQQEDSAVYLCASSLKRGGQAKGYTFGSGTRLTVV.

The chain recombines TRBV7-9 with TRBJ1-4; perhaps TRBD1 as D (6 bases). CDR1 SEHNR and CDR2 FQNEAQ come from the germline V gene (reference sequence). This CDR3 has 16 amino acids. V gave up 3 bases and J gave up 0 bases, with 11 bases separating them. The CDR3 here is CASSFSGAATNEKLFF. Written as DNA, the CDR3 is TGTGCCAGCAGCTTCTCGGGGGCTGCAACTAATGAAAAACTGTTTTTT.

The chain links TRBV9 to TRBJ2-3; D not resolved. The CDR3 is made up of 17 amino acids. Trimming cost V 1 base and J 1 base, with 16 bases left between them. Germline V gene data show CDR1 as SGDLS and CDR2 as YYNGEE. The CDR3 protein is CASSVTPPLVGTDTQYF. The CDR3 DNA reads TGTGCCAGCAGCGTAACCCCCCCACTCGTGGGCACAGATACGCAGTATTTT.

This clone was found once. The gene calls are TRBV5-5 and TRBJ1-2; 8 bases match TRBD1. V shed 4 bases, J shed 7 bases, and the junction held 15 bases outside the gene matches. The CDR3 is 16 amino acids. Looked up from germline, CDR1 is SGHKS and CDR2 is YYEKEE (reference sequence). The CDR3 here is CASSQTGARYSFGYTF. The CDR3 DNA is TGTGCCAGCAGCCAGACAGGGGCAAGATACTCCTTTGGCTACACCTTC.

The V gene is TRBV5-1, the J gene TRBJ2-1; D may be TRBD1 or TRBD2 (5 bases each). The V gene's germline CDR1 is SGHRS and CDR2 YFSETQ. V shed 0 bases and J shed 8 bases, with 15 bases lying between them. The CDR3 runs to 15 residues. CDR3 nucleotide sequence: TGCGCCAGCAGCTTGGCCAGAGGGGTAGGCGATGAGCAGTTCTTC. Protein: CASSLARGVGDEQFF.

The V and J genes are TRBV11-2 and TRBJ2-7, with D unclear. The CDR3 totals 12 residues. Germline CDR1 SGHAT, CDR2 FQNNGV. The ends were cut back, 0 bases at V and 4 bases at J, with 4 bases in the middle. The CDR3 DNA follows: TGTGCCAGCAGCTTAGATGGGTACGAGCAGTACTTC. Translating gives CASSLDGYEQYF.